This T cell receptor beta chain originates from a study of T cells expressing NK-cell markers. As for the study in general: Within the sequenced cohort of eight donors, seven exhibited HCMV seropositivity and one was seronegative.

Germline CDR1 and CDR2: SGDLS and YYNGEE. This CDR3 comprises 15 residues. Concerning this clonotype: What it recognizes is unknown.

Findings and limits, study-wide: CD8+ T cells in 5 to 7 donors included dominant NKG2C+ clonotypes at 1.0-7.0%. Where several donors were concerned, these clonotypes also led the CD3+CD56-NKG2C+ fraction. It remained uncertain whether the expanded NKG2C+ T cell clones were specific for HCMV antigens.

With the 5' RACE reads reprocessed, TCRdb shows one record per CDR3 protein and no DNA. This specimen shows approximately 440,000 distinct CDR3 sequences; the ten leading clones hold about 1.5%. The sequencing sample was made of blood T cells: a sorted CD56 or NKG2C T cell subset, CD4+ or CD8+ T cells, or bulk PBMC T cells (not recorded which). This TCR derives from a woman in her forties or fifties in good health. The V and J genes are TRBV9 and TRBJ2-3; the D call from TCRdb, TRBD2, cannot be confirmed without DNA. CDR3 sequence reads: CASGPGLAGADTQYF.